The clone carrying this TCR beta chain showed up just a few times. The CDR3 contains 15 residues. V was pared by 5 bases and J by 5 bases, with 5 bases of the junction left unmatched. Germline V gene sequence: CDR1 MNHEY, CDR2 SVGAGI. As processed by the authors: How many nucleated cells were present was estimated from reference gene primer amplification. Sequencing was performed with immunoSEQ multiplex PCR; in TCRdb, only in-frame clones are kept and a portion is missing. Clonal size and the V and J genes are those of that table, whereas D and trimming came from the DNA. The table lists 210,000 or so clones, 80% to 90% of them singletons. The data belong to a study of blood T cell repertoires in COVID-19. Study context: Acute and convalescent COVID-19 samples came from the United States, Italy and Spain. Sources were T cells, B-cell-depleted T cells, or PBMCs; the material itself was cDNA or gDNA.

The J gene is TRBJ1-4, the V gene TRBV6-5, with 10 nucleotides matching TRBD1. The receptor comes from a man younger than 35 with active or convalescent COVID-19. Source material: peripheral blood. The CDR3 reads CASSIWGQGNEKLFF. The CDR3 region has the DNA TGTGCCAGCAGTATATGGGGACAGGGGAATGAAAAACTGTTTTTT.